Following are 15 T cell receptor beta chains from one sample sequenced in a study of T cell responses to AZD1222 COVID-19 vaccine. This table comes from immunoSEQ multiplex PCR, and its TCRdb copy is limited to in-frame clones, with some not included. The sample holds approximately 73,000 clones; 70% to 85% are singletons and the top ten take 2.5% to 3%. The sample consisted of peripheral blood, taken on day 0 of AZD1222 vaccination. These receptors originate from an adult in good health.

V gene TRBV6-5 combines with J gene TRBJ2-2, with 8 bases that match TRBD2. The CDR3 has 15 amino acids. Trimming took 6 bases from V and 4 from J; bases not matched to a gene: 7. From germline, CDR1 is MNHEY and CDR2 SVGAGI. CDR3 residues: CASRLAGGGTGELFF. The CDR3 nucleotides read TGTGCCAGCAGACTCGCGGGGGGCGGCACCGGGGAGCTGTTTTTT.

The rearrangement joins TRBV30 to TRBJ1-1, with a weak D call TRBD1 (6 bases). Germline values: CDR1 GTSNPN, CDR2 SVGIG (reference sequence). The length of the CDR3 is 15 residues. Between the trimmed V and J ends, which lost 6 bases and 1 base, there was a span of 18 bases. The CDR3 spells CACPGRGDWNTEAFF. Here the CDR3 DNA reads TGTGCCTGCCCAGGGAGGGGGGACTGGAACACTGAAGCTTTCTTT.

CDR3 sequence: CASSYVRNEQFF. The CDR3 DNA follows: TGTGCCAGCAGTTACGTCCGCAATGAGCAGTTCTTC. The J gene is TRBJ2-1, the V gene TRBV6-2 or TRBV6-3, with no clear D. V lost 2 bases, J lost 6 bases, and 5 bases lay in between. The germline V gene has CDR1 MNHEY and CDR2 SVGEGT. The CDR3 consists of 12 residues.

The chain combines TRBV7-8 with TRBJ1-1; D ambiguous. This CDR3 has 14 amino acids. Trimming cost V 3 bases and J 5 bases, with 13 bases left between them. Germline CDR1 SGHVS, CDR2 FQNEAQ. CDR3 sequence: CASSFGGVETEAFF. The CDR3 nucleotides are TGTGCCAGCAGCTTTGGCGGGGTAGAGACTGAAGCTTTCTTT.

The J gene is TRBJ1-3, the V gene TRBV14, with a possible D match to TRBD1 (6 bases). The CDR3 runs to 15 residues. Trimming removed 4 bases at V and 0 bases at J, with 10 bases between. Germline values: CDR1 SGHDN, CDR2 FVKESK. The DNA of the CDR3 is TGTGCCAGCAGCCCTCTACAGGGCTCTGGAAACACCATATATTTT. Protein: CASSPLQGSGNTIYF.

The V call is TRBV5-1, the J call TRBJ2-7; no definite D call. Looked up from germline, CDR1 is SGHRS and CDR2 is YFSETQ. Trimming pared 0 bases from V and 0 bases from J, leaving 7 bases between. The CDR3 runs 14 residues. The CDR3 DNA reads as TGCGCCAGCAGCTTGGAGCAGTACTCCTACGAGCAGTACTTC. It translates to CASSLEQYSYEQYF.

In DNA form, the CDR3 reads TGTGCCAGCAACCCGGGACTTCAGAACACTGAAGCTTTCTTT. This gives the protein CASNPGLQNTEAFF. This chain links TRBV5-6 with TRBJ1-1, with D possibly matching TRBD1 (5 bases). Germline values: CDR1 SGHDT, CDR2 YYEEEE. The V end was cut by 6 bases, the J end by 1 base, with 13 bases between. There are 14 residues in the CDR3.

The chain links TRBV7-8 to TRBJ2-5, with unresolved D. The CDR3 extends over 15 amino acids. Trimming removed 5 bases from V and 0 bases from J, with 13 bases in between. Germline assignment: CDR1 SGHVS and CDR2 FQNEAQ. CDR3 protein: CASSRHLGNQETQYF. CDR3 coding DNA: TGTGCCAGCAGCCGCCACTTGGGCAACCAAGAGACCCAGTACTTC.

CDR3 sequence: CASSLNAGELFF. The CDR3 region has the DNA TGTGCCAGCAGTTTAAACGCCGGGGAGCTGTTTTTT. This chain links TRBV12-3 or TRBV12-4 with TRBJ2-2, with D uncertain. The V gene lost 2 bases and the J gene lost 6 bases, with 4 bases spanning the gap. This CDR3 has 12 residues.

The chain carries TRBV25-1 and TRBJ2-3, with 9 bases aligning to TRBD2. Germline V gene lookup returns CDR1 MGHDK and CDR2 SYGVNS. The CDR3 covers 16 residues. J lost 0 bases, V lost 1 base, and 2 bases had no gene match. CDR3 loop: CASSESSGMSTDTQYF. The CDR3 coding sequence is TGTGCCAGCAGTGAATCTAGCGGGATGAGCACAGATACGCAGTATTTT.

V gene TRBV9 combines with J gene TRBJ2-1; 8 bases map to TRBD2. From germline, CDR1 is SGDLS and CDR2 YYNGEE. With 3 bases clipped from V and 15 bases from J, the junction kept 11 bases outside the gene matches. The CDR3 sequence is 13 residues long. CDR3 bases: TGTGCCAGCAGCGAGACCGGGACTAGTTCGTGGTTCTTC. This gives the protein CASSETGTSSWFF.

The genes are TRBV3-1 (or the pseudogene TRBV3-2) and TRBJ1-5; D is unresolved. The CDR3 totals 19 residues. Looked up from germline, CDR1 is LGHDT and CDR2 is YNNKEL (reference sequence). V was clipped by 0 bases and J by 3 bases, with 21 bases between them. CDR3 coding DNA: TGTGCCAGCAGCCAAGAAGGTGGGTCTGGGCGGAACTCCAATCAGCCCCAGCATTTT. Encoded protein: CASSQEGGSGRNSNQPQHF.

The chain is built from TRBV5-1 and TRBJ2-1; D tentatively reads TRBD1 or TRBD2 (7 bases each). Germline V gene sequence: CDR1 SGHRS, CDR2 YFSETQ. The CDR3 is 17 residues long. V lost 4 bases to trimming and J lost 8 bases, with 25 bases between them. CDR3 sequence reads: CASSPVMGSGTAHEQFF. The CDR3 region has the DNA TGCGCCAGCAGCCCCGTGATGGGGAGCGGGACAGCACATGAGCAGTTCTTC.

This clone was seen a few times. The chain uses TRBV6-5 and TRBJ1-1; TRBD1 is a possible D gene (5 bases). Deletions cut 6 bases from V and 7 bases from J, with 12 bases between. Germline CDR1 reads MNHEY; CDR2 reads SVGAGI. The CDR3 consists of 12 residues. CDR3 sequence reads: CASSRLGVEAFF. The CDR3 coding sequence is TGTGCCAGCAGCAGACTGGGGGTTGAAGCTTTCTTT.

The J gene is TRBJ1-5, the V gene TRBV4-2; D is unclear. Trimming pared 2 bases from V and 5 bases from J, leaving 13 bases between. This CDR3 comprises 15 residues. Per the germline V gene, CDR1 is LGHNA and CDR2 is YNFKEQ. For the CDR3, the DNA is TGTGCCAGCAGCCAATCCGACGGTAGTCATCAGCCCCAGCATTTT. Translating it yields CASSQSDGSHQPQHF.